The subject of this entry is one T cell receptor beta chain. What it binds is unknown. The sample has other DNA sequences that encode this CDR3 too. The length of the CDR3 is 15 residues. Trimming left V 7 bases short and J 6 bases short, with 21 bases between. The germline V gene encodes CDR1 MNHNY and CDR2 SVGAGI (reference sequence). This specimen comes from a study of cytomegalovirus exposure and HLA in healthy donors. Broader study findings: Association of roughly 18,000 TCR beta sequences with HLA alleles was found at 0.05 false discovery rate in a later analysis. TRBV6-2, TRBV6-3 and some other V segments were excluded as indistinguishable.

The PCR employed 60 Vbeta primers together with 13 Jbeta primers. TCRdb's copy holds only in-frame clones and misses some; the assay was immunoSEQ multiplex PCR. The sample has 90,000 to 120,000 clones; around three quarters are singletons. The sequencing sample was made of PBMCs. The source of this sequence is a male donor in good health and CMV-seronegative. V and J are TRBV6-6 and TRBJ1-1; possible D gene TRBD1, 5 bases. This chain's CDR3 is CASIPQGRNNAEAFF. In DNA form, the CDR3 reads TGTGCCAGCATTCCCCAGGGAAGGAACAACGCTGAAGCTTTCTTT.